The 14 T cell receptor beta chains below all came from one sample that was sequenced in a study of T cell responses to AZD1222 COVID-19 vaccine. Only in-frame clones appear in the TCRdb table, and some are missing; sequencing was by immunoSEQ multiplex PCR. The sample holds some 69,000 clones, approximately 87% seen once. The material sequenced was peripheral blood, taken 28 days after the second AZD1222 dose. All receptors derive from an adult who received the AZD1222 COVID-19 vaccine.

Only one count was recorded for this clone. The chain joins TRBV7-9 to TRBJ1-1; TRBD1 aligns across 8 bases. CDR1 and CDR2 from the germline V gene are SEHNR and FQNEAQ (reference sequence). V was clipped by 3 bases and J by 1 base; unmatched bases: 4. The CDR3 consists of 15 residues. CDR3 coding DNA: TGTGCCAGCAGCTTGGGGACAGGACAGAACACTGAAGCTTTCTTT. The encoded protein is CASSLGTGQNTEAFF.

The chain employs TRBV28 and TRBJ2-7; D remains ambiguous. This CDR3 spans 11 amino acids. Germline V gene data show CDR1 as MDHEN and CDR2 as SYDVKM. Trimming removed 4 bases at V and 4 bases at J, with 5 bases between. For the CDR3, the DNA is TGTGCCAGCAGTTCGGATTACGAGCAGTACTTC. Amino acids: CASSSDYEQYF.

The chain combines TRBV7-9 with TRBJ1-1; D possibly corresponds to TRBD1 (5 bases). The ends were cut back, 4 bases at V and 11 bases at J, with 17 bases in the middle. Germline CDR1 SEHNR, CDR2 FQNEAQ (reference sequence). The CDR3 consists of 13 residues. CDR3 residues: CASSSGSGQEAFF. The CDR3 region has the DNA TGTGCCAGCAGCTCCGGGTCAGGGCAAGAGGCTTTCTTT.

This clone was observed a few times. The V call is TRBV3-1 (or the pseudogene TRBV3-2), the J call TRBJ1-2; 11 positions agree with TRBD1. This CDR3 is built from 14 residues. The junction had 10 bases not matched to a gene; V was cut back by 6 bases and J by 10 bases. CDR1 and CDR2 (germline): LGHDT, YNNKEL (reference sequence). In DNA, the CDR3 is TGTGCCAGCAGTCGGACAGGGGGCTCGAATGCCTACACCTTC. This encodes CASSRTGGSNAYTF.

The CDR3 protein is CSASSGTMNTEAFF. The CDR3 bases are TGCAGTGCTAGTTCGGGGACTATGAACACTGAAGCTTTCTTT. The chain joins TRBV20-1 to TRBJ1-1, with D possibly TRBD1 on 5 matching bases. Per the germline V gene, CDR1 is DFQATT and CDR2 is SNEGSKA (reference sequence). The CDR3 extends over 14 amino acids. Trimming removed 3 bases at V and 0 bases at J, with 11 bases between.

The V call is TRBV30, the J call TRBJ1-3; unclear D gene. The CDR3 covers 13 residues. Germline CDR1 is GTSNPN and CDR2 is SVGIG (reference sequence). V lost 0 bases and J lost 0, with 3 bases in between. This chain's CDR3 is CAWSVFSGNTIYF. CDR3 sequence (DNA): TGTGCCTGGAGTGTGTTCTCTGGAAACACCATATATTTT. The full variable domain, its missing parts supplied by reference TRBV30 and TRBJ1-3, is SQTIHQWPATLVQPVGSPLSLECTVEGTSNPNLYWYRQAAGRGLQLLFYSVGIGQISSEVPQNLSASRPQDRQFILSSKKLLLSDSGFYLCAWSVFSGNTIYFGEGSWLTVV.

The chain employs TRBV12-5 and TRBJ1-3; TRBD1 matches 9 bases. V was clipped by 3 bases and J by 0 bases; unmatched bases: 3. CDR3 length: 16 amino acids. The germline V gene encodes CDR1 LGHNT and CDR2 FRNRAP. The CDR3 is CASGFQQGASGNTIYF. CDR3 DNA sequence: TGTGCTAGTGGTTTCCAACAGGGGGCCTCTGGAAACACCATATATTTT.

The rearrangement joins TRBV6-2 or TRBV6-3 to TRBJ1-3, with D uncertain. This CDR3 is built from 17 residues. Germline V gene sequence: CDR1 MNHEY, CDR2 SVGEGT. Trimming left V 3 bases short and J 3 bases short, with 18 bases between. CDR3 coding DNA: TGTGCCAGCAGTTATTATCCCCTTCCCCGGGATGGAAACACCATATATTTT. It codes for CASSYYPLPRDGNTIYF.

The rearrangement joins TRBV25-1 to TRBJ2-7; D not resolved. Trimming stripped 3 bases from V and 4 bases from J, with 4 bases between. The CDR3 is 11 amino acids. Germline CDR1 and CDR2: MGHDK and SYGVNS. CDR3 residues: CASSDMYEQYF. The CDR3 coding sequence is TGTGCCAGCAGTGATATGTACGAGCAGTACTTC.

The chain couples TRBV3-1 (or the pseudogene TRBV3-2) to TRBJ1-2, with D uncertain. This CDR3 region has 16 residues. Trimming cost V 4 bases and J 7 bases, with 22 bases left between them. CDR1 and CDR2 (germline): LGHDT, YNNKEL (reference sequence). CDR3 region: CASSPGVDRLAGGYTF. Here the CDR3 DNA reads TGTGCCAGCAGCCCCGGGGTGGATAGGCTAGCGGGTGGCTACACCTTC.

This chain uses TRBV19 with TRBJ2-2; D may be TRBD1 or TRBD2 (5 bases each). Trimming removed 10 bases at V and 4 bases at J, with 13 bases between. The germline CDR1 and CDR2 sequences are LNHDA and SQIVND (reference sequence). CDR3 length equals 13 residues. The CDR3, as DNA: TGTGCCACCGGGGCGGGCTTCACCGGGGAGCTGTTTTTT. This codes for CATGAGFTGELFF.

The chain links TRBV11-3 to TRBJ2-3; 8 positions match TRBD2. This CDR3 has 14 residues. CDR1 is SGHNT and CDR2 is YENEEA in the germline V gene. The J segment lost 7 bases and the V segment lost 5 bases, leaving 8 bases of the junction unmatched. CDR3: CASSPLRGANTQYF. In DNA form, the CDR3 reads TGTGCCAGCAGCCCATTGCGGGGGGCAAATACGCAGTATTTT. The whole variable domain, remainder taken from reference TRBV11-3 and TRBJ2-3, is EAGVVQSPRYKIIEKKQPVAFWCNPISGHNTLYWYLQNLGQGPELLIRYENEEAVDDSQLPKDRFSAERLKGVDSTLKIQPAELGDSAVYLCASSPLRGANTQYFGPGTRLTVL.

DNA for the CDR3: TGCGCCAGCAAAGAGACAGGGGGCACTGAAGCTTTCTTT. It specifies CASKETGGTEAFF. V and J are TRBV5-1 and TRBJ1-1, with 9 bases matching TRBD1. V was pared by 6 bases and J by 4 bases, with 4 bases of the junction left unmatched. The germline V gene encodes CDR1 SGHRS and CDR2 YFSETQ. The CDR3 has 13 amino acids.

The J gene is TRBJ2-4, the V gene TRBV19, with D perhaps being TRBD1 or TRBD2 (5 bases each). Germline assignment: CDR1 LNHDA and CDR2 SQIVND (reference sequence). The CDR3 is made up of 16 amino acids. V shed 5 bases and J shed 5 bases, with 19 bases lying between them. The CDR3 reads CASSYPSTRGQNIQYF. The CDR3 DNA follows: TGTGCCAGTAGTTACCCCAGCACAAGGGGACAAAACATTCAGTACTTC.